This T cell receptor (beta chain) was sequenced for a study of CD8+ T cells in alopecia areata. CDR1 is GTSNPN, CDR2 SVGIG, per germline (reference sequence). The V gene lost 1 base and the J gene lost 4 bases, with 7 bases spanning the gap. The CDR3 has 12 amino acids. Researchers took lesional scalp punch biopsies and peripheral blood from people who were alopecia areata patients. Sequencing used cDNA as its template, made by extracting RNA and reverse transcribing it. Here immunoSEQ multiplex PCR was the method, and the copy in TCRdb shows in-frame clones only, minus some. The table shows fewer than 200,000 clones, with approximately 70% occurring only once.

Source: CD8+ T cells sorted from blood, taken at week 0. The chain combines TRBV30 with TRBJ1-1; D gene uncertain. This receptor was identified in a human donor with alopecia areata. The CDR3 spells CAWSGPGTEAFF. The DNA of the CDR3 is TGTGCCTGGAGTGGCCCAGGCACTGAAGCTTTCTTT.